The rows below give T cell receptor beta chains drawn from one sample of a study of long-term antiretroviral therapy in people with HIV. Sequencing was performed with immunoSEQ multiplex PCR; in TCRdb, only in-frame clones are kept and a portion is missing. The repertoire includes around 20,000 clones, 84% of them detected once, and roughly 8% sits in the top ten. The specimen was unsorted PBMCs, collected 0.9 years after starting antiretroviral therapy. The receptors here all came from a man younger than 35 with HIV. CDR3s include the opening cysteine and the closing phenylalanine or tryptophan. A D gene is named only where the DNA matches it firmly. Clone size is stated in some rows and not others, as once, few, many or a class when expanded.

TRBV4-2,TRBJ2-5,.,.,TGTGCCAGCAGCCAAGATACTAGCATCCACGAGACCCAGTACTTC,CASSQDTSIHETQYF
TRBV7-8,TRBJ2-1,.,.,TGTGCCAGCAGCACGTGGAGGAATGAGCAGTTCTTC,CASSTWRNEQFF
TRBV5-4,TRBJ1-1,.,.,TGTGCCAGCACCCCTAATTACCAAGTGGACACTGAAGCTTTCTTT,CASTPNYQVDTEAFF
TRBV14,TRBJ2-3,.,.,TGTGCCAGCAGCCCCTTGAGAGATACGCAGTATTTT,CASSPLRDTQYF
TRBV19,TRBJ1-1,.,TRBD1,TGTGCCAGTAGCCCGGGACAGGGTCCTGAAGCTTTCTTT,CASSPGQGPEAFF
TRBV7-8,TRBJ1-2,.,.,TGTGCCAGCAGCCCGAGGGGCCAGTTCACTGGCTACACCTTC,CASSPRGQFTGYTF
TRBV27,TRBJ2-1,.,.,TGTGCCAGCAGTTTATCGCTAGGGAATGAGCAGTTCTTC,CASSLSLGNEQFF
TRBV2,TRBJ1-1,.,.,TGTGCCAGCAGTGATGGGCCGAACACTGAAGCTTTCTTT,CASSDGPNTEAFF
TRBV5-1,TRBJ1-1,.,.,TGCGCCAGCAGCCCCGATCGTAGGGAGAACACTGAAGCTTTCTTT,CASSPDRRENTEAFF
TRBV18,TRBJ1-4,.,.,TGTGCCAGCTCACCATGGGCGGAAAATGAAAAACTGTTTTTT,CASSPWAENEKLFF
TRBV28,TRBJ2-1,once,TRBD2,TGTGCCAGCATTGAGCGGGGCTCCTCCTACAATGAGCAGTTCTTC,CASIERGSSYNEQFF
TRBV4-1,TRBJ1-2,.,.,TGCGCCAGCAGCCAAGAACTTCGCTATGGCTACACCTTC,CASSQELRYGYTF
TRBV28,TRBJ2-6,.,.,TGTGCCAGCAGCCTCCCAATGGAGCACGTCCTGACTTTC,CASSLPMEHVLTF
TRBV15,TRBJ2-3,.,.,TGTGCCACCAGCAGAGATGTAGATACGCAGTATTTT,CATSRDVDTQYF
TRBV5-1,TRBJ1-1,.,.,TGCGCCAGCAGCTTGGGGGGGAACACTGAAGCTTTCTTT,CASSLGGNTEAFF
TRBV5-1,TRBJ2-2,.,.,TGCGCCAGCAGCTTGGAGCCAGGGGAGAACACCGGGGAGCTGTTTTTT,CASSLEPGENTGELFF
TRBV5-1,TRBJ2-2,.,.,TGCGCCAGCAGCTTGGCGAGGGTTGGGATCAGCACCGGGGAGCTGTTTTTT,CASSLARVGISTGELFF
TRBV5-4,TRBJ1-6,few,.,TGTGCCAGCAGCATCCCAGGGAGCTCCTATAATTCACCCCTCCACTTT,CASSIPGSSYNSPLHF
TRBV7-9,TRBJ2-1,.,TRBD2,TGTGCCAGCAGCTTAGTCGCCGGGACTAGCTACAATGAGCAGTTCTTC,CASSLVAGTSYNEQFF
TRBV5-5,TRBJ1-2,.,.,TGTGCCAGCACCCCTTCAGGGCTCTATGGCTACACCTTC,CASTPSGLYGYTF
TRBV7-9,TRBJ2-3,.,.,TGTGCCAGCAGCTTATCTCCGCCCACAGATACGCAGTATTTT,CASSLSPPTDTQYF
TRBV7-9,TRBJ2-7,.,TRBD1,TGTGCCAGCAGCTTTACCAGTAACCGGGACAGGATCTCCTACGAGCAGTACTTC,CASSFTSNRDRISYEQYF
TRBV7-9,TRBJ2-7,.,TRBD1,TGTGCCAGCAGTAAACAGGGGGCCTACTACGAGCAGTACTTC,CASSKQGAYYEQYF
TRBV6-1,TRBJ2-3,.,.,TGTGCCAGCAGCGTGGACAGCGGAGGGAGAGATACGCAGTATTTT,CASSVDSGGRDTQYF
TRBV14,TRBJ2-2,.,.,TGTGCCAGCAGCCTCAGGGTTGGGGAGCTGTTTTTT,CASSLRVGELFF
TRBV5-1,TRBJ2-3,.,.,TGCGCCAGCAGCCCAGGGACACGGGGAGATACGCAGTATTTT,CASSPGTRGDTQYF
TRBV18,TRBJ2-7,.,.,TGTGCCAGCTCACGAGAGTACGGACAGAACTACGAGCAGTACTTC,CASSREYGQNYEQYF
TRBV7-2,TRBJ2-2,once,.,TGTGCCAGCAGCCTTGGGGCGGTGAACACCGGGGAGCTGTTTTTT,CASSLGAVNTGELFF
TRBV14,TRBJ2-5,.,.,TGTGCCAGCAGCCACTCCCAAGGGTATTCAAGAGACGGCCAGTACTTC,CASSHSQGYSRDGQYF
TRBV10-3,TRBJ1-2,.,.,TGTGCCATCAGTGAGTCCCCCCAAAGCGTCTATGGCTACACCTTC,CAISESPQSVYGYTF
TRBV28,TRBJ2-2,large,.,TGTGCCAGCAGTTCCCGGGGTTCCGGGGAGCTGTTTTTT,CASSSRGSGELFF
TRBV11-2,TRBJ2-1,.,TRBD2,TGTGCCAGCAGCTTAAACGGGGGGAAACCCTACAATGAGCAGTTCTTC,CASSLNGGKPYNEQFF
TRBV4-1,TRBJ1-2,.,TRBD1,TGCGCCAGCAGCCAAATGGGACAGGGCGACTATGGCTACACCTTC,CASSQMGQGDYGYTF
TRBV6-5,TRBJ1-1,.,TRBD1,TGTGCCAGCAACCCGACAGGGATCGACGAAGCTTTCTTT,CASNPTGIDEAFF
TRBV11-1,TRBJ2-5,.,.,TGTGCCAGCAGCTTGACTAGTTCGGAGACCCAGTACTTC,CASSLTSSETQYF
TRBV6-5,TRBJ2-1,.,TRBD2,TGTGCCAGCAGTTTACTAGCGGGGGGTTACAATGAGCAGTTCTTC,CASSLLAGGYNEQFF
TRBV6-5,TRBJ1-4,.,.,TGTGCCAGCAGTTACTCCGTATTCAATGAAAAACTGTTTTTT,CASSYSVFNEKLFF
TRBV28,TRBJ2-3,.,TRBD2,TGTGCCAGCAGTTCTCTAGCGGGGGGGCCAGATACGCAGTATTTT,CASSSLAGGPDTQYF
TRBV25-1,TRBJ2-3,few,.,TGTGCCACCGCGAGGGGTTGGGAAGATACGCAGTATTTT,CATARGWEDTQYF
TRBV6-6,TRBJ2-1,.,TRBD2,TGTGCCAGCAGTGGGACTAGCGGGGCTACCTACAATGAGCAGTTCTTC,CASSGTSGATYNEQFF
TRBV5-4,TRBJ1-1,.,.,TGTGCCAGCAGCTTGCAGGGAACTGAAGCTTTCTTT,CASSLQGTEAFF
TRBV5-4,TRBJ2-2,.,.,TGTGCCAGCAGTCCCGGGCCTCAATTGGGCACCGGGGAGCTGTTTTTT,CASSPGPQLGTGELFF
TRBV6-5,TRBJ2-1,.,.,TGTGCCGGCAGAAAAGGGCCCCTAAGGGCCAATGAGCAGTTCTTC,CAGRKGPLRANEQFF
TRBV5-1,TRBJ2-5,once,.,TGCGCCAGCAGCTTCGAACTGGGGGGAGAGACCCAGTACTTC,CASSFELGGETQYF
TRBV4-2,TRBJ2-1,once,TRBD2,TGTGCCAGCAGCCAAGATCGCGGCGGGGGGCCGGTGGATGAGCAGTTCTTC,CASSQDRGGGPVDEQFF
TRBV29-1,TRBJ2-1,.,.,TGCAGCCTCTTCCAGGACGCCTACAATGAGCAGTTCTTC,CSLFQDAYNEQFF
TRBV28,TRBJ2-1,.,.,TGTGCCAGCAGTATCAGCTACAATGAGCAGTTCTTC,CASSISYNEQFF
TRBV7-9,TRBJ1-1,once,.,TGTGCCAGCAGCTTGGGGGACGGGAACACTGAAGCTTTCTTT,CASSLGDGNTEAFF
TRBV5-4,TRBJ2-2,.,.,TGTGCCAGCAGCTTAAATAAAGGAATCACCGGGGAGCTGTTTTTT,CASSLNKGITGELFF
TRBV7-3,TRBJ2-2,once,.,TGTGCCAGCAGCTTGGACAACACCGGGGAGCTGTTTTTT,CASSLDNTGELFF
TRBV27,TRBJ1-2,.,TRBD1,TGTGCCAGCAGACTGGAGGGACAGGGGCTCGGCTATGGCTACACCTTC,CASRLEGQGLGYGYTF
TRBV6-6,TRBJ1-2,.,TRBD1,TGTGCCAGCACCCGAATGGACAGGGGTTATGGCTACACCTTC,CASTRMDRGYGYTF
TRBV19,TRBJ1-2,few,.,TGTGCCAGTACTCGGGGGACCAACTATGGCTACACCTTC,CASTRGTNYGYTF
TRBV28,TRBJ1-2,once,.,TGTGCCAGCAGCCCACCCGGACCCGCCGGCTACACCTTC,CASSPPGPAGYTF
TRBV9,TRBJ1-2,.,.,TGTGCCAGCAGCGGCTGGGGTGGCTACACCTTC,CASSGWGGYTF
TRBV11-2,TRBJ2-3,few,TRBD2,TGTGCCAGCAGTTCGGGGGGGCCGTCAATCACAGATACGCAGTATTTT,CASSSGGPSITDTQYF
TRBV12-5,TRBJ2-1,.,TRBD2,TGTGCTAGTGGACTAGCGGGGAGCCACAACAATGAGCAGTTCTTC,CASGLAGSHNNEQFF